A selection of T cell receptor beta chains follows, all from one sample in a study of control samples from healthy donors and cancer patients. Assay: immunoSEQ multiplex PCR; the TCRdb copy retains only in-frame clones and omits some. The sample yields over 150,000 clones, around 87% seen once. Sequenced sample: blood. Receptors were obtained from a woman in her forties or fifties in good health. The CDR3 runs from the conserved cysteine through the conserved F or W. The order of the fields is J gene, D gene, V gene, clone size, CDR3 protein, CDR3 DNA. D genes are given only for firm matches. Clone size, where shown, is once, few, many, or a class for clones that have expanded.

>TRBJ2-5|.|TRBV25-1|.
CASKLGGRETQYF
TGTGCCAGCAAGCTTGGAGGGAGGGAGACCCAGTACTTC
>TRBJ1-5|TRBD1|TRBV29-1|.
CSVGTGQAQPQHF
TGCAGCGTTGGAACCGGACAGGCCCAGCCCCAGCATTTT
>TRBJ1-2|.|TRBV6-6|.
CASSRADGYTF
TGTGCCAGCAGTAGAGCCGATGGCTACACCTTC
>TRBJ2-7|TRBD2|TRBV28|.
CASSELAGVLEQYF
TGTGCCAGCAGCGAACTAGCGGGAGTGTTGGAGCAGTACTTC
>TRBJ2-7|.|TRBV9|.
CASSVATGGYEQYF
TGTGCCAGCAGCGTAGCGACGGGCGGTTACGAGCAGTACTTC
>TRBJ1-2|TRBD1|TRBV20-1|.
CSASRGQSGYTF
TGCAGTGCTAGTCGGGGACAGAGTGGTTACACCTTC
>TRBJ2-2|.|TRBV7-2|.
CASSLGSGTTGELFF
TGTGCCAGCAGCTTAGGTTCAGGGACCACCGGGGAGCTGTTTTTT
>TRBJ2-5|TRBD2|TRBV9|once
CASSVSGLAGGVQETQYF
TGTGCCAGCAGCGTCTCAGGACTAGCGGGGGGGGTACAAGAGACCCAGTACTTC
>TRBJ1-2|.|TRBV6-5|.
CASSGYSGYTF
TGTGCCAGCAGCGGCTACTCTGGCTACACCTTC
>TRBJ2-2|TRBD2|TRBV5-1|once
CASSLLAANTGELFF
TGCGCCAGCAGCTTACTAGCGGCGAACACCGGGGAGCTGTTTTTT
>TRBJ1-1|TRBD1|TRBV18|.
CASSNNRGGTEAFF
TGTGCCAGCTCAAACAACAGGGGGGGGACTGAAGCTTTCTTT
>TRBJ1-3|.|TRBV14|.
CASSQLFDTIYF
TGTGCCAGCAGCCAACTCTTCGACACCATATATTTT
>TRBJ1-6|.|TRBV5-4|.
CASSLESSGSPLHF
TGTGCCAGCAGCTTGGAATCCAGCGGTTCACCCCTCCACTTT
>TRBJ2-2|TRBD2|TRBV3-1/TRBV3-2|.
CASSHLSGTLTGELFF
TGTGCCAGCAGCCACCTTAGCGGGACCCTCACCGGGGAGCTGTTTTTT
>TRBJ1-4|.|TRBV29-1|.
CSARVGDWDEKLFF
TGCAGCGCAAGGGTAGGAGATTGGGATGAAAAACTGTTTTTT
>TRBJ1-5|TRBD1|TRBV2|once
CASSETGVGQPQHF
TGTGCCAGCAGTGAGACAGGGGTGGGCCAGCCCCAGCATTTT
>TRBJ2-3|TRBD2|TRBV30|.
CAWSLAGADTQYF
TGTGCCTGGAGCCTAGCGGGAGCAGATACGCAGTATTTT
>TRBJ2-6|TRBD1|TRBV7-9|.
CASSSRDRGPDSGANVLTF
TGTGCCAGCAGCTCCAGAGACAGGGGTCCCGACTCTGGGGCCAACGTCCTGACTTTC
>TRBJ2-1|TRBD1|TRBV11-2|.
CASSYQQGRYEQFF
TGTGCCAGCAGCTACCAACAGGGGCGGTATGAGCAGTTCTTC
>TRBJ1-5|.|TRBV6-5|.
CASSRGQPDQPQHF
TGTGCCAGCAGCAGAGGACAGCCAGATCAGCCCCAGCATTTT
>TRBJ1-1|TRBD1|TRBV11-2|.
CASSLSGGAADTEAFF
TGTGCCAGCAGCTTATCAGGGGGCGCCGCGGACACTGAAGCTTTCTTT
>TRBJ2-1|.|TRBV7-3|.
CASSPRVSSYNEQFF
TGTGCCAGCAGCCCCCGTGTAAGCTCCTACAATGAGCAGTTCTTC
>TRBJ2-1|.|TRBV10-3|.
CAISESEGSDEQFF
TGTGCCATCAGTGAGTCGGAAGGGAGTGATGAGCAGTTCTTC
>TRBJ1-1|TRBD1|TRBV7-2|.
CASSLGTGFLGTEAFF
TGTGCCAGCAGCTTAGGGACAGGGTTTCTGGGCACTGAAGCTTTCTTT
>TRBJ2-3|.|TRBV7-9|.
CASSLLKAGTDTQYF
TGTGCCAGCAGCTTATTAAAGGCTGGCACAGATACGCAGTATTTT
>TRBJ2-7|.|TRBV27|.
CASAPPEGEQYF
TGTGCCAGTGCCCCACCTGAGGGCGAGCAGTACTTC
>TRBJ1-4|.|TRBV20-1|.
CSASGEPTNEKLFF
TGCAGTGCTAGTGGGGAACCAACTAATGAAAAACTGTTTTTT
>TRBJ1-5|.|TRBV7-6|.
CASSLLFENQPQHF
TGTGCCAGCAGCTTACTGTTCGAAAATCAGCCCCAGCATTTT
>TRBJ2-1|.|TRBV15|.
CATSRDWTDNEQFF
TGTGCCACCAGCAGAGATTGGACTGACAATGAGCAGTTCTTC
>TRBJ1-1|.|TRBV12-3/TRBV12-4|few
CASSFQVATEAFF
TGTGCCAGCAGTTTCCAGGTCGCCACTGAAGCTTTCTTT
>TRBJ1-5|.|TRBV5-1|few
CASSPGGRDQPQHF
TGCGCCAGCAGCCCCGGGGGGAGGGATCAGCCCCAGCATTTT
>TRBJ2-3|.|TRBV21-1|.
CASSRDRGTDTQYF
TGTGCCAGCAGCCGGGACAGGGGAACAGATACGCAGTATTTT
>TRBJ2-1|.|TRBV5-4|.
CASSLRDSSYNEQFF
TGTGCCAGCAGCTTAAGGGATAGCTCCTACAATGAGCAGTTCTTC
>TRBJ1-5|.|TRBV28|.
CANGRYSNQPQHF
TGTGCCAACGGGCGTTACAGCAATCAGCCCCAGCATTTT
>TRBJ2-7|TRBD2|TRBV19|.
CASSIRSGLAGGPYEQYF
TGTGCCAGTAGTATCCGCTCCGGGCTAGCGGGAGGCCCCTACGAGCAGTACTTC
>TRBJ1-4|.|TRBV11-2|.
CASSLALVAEKLFF
TGTGCCAGCAGCTTAGCCCTCGTCGCTGAAAAACTGTTTTTT
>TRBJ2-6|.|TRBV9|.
CASSPPRLSDPGANVLTF
TGTGCCAGCAGCCCCCCCCGTCTTTCGGACCCTGGGGCCAACGTCCTGACTTTC
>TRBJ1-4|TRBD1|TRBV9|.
CASSPRGDREKLFF
TGTGCCAGCAGCCCCCGGGGGGACAGAGAAAAACTGTTTTTT
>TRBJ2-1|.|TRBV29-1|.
CSVEGTQFYNEQFF
TGCAGCGTTGAGGGGACGCAATTCTACAATGAGCAGTTCTTC
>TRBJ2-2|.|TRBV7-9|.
CASSRFEYGELFF
TGTGCCAGCAGCCGATTCGAGTACGGGGAGCTGTTTTTT
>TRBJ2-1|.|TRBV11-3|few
CASSLSPAVGNEQFF
TGTGCCAGCAGCTTAAGTCCCGCCGTGGGCAATGAGCAGTTCTTC
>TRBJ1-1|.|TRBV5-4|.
CASSWAGVNTEAFF
TGTGCCAGCAGCTGGGCGGGGGTAAACACTGAAGCTTTCTTT
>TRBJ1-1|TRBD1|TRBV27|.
CASSRQGLHDHTEAFF
TGTGCCAGCAGTCGACAGGGCCTCCACGACCACACTGAAGCTTTCTTT
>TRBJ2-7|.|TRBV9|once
CASSVDPGSYEQYF
TGTGCCAGCAGCGTAGATCCGGGCTCCTACGAGCAGTACTTC
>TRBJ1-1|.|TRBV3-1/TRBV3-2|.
CASSQVGGPTAEAFF
TGTGCCAGCAGCCAAGTGGGGGGCCCAACGGCTGAAGCTTTCTTT
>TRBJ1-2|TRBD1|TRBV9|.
CASSPTTGGLGYTF
TGTGCCAGCAGCCCCACGACAGGGGGCCTTGGCTACACCTTC
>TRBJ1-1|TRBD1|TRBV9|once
CASSVDTGQIYF
TGTGCCAGCAGCGTAGATACGGGACAGATTTACTTT
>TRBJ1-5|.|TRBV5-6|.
CASSTGWLSNQPQHF
TGTGCCAGCAGCACAGGATGGTTAAGCAATCAGCCCCAGCATTTT
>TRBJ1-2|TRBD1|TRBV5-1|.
CASSSNRGRGGYTF
TGCGCCAGCAGCTCAAACAGGGGGCGGGGTGGCTACACCTTC
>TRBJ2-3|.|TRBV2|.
CASSEVGRDTQYF
TGTGCCAGCAGTGAAGTAGGTAGAGATACGCAGTATTTT
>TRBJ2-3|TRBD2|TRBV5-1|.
CASSWTSGTDTQYF
TGCGCCAGCAGCTGGACTAGCGGAACAGATACGCAGTATTTT
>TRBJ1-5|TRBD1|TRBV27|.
CASSPIRGQGVSNQPQHF
TGTGCCAGCAGTCCTATACGGGGACAGGGGGTTAGCAATCAGCCCCAGCATTTT
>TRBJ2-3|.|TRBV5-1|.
CASSPALITDTQYF
TGCGCCAGCAGCCCGGCCTTGATCACAGATACGCAGTATTTT
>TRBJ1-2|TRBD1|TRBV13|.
CASSGRDSGYTF
TGTGCCAGCAGCGGACGGGACAGTGGCTACACCTTC
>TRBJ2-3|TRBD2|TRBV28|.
CASSFVAGADTQYF
TGTGCCAGCAGTTTCGTAGCGGGAGCAGATACGCAGTATTTT
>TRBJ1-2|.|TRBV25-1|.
CASSYDKDYGYTF
TGTGCCAGCAGTTACGACAAGGACTATGGCTACACCTTC
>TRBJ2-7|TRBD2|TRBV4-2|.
CASSHAGLSGLAGVGDEQYF
TGTGCCAGCAGCCACGCTGGGTTATCGGGACTAGCGGGAGTTGGGGACGAGCAGTACTTC